The T cell receptor beta chain described here comes from a study of Graves' ophthalmopathy and Graves' hyperthyroidism (dated by TCRdb to 2016 to 2019). For context, the study as a whole: Peripheral blood was collected at initial diagnosis, before any treatment. TCR beta repertoire signatures were used to distinguish Graves' ophthalmopathy from Graves' hyperthyroidism and to predict progression to ophthalmopathy. In total, 135 blood samples were TCR-sequenced: some 43 ophthalmopathy, roughly 77 hyperthyroidism and around 17 hyperthyroidism-to-ophthalmopathy patients. A discovery set of 100 patients (more than 40 ophthalmopathy, 55 to 65 stable hyperthyroidism) was enrolled to explore V-J signatures distinguishing ophthalmopathy from hyperthyroidism. An independent validation cohort comprised about 20 hyperthyroidism patients and about 16 patients who later progressed from hyperthyroidism to ophthalmopathy. In more than five hyperthyroidism patients, the T-cell repertoires found in thyroid tissue were compared with those found in blood. After sampling, hyperthyroidism patients received methimazole starting at 30 mg daily, and ophthalmopathy patients received high-dose intravenous methylprednisolone. The 95 to 100 discovery patients were randomly split 7:3 into training and test sets.

Study-wide conclusions, independent of this receptor: Ophthalmopathy was separated from stable hyperthyroidism by the 13-signature model with around 89% sensitivity and roughly 83% specificity in cross-validation and with 80%/75% in the test set. In validation, the model predicted ophthalmopathy progression with about 71% sensitivity and 72% to 80% specificity; around twelve predicted patients were CT-confirmed with GO in a median of about 7.1 months. Sample size was not statistically predetermined, and group allocation was not concealed from the investigators. Most of the expanded thyroid clonotypes with a frequency above 0.001 were also detected in blood, and it was suggested that the thyroid immune response may be reflected by blood repertoires.

TCR beta CDR3 regions were amplified from RNA transcripts for repertoire sequencing. The first round of RT-PCR was done with HTBI primers and the Qiagen OneStep RT-PCR kit, and was followed by a second round of multiplex PCR, then size selection and purification. Libraries were sequenced paired-end with 100 bp reads on an Illumina HiSeq2000. As for how the authors treated the data: Reads were processed with SOAPnuke, discarding reads with adapters, uncalled bases, mean Phred below 15, or no exact constant-primer or identifier match. COPE v1.2.5 was used to merge high-quality paired reads. Each unique nucleotide sequence was defined as a clonotype, and clonotypes were aligned to IMGT TRB V, D and J references with MiTCR v1.1. Only V-J combinations with frequency above 0.0001 were analysed, covering around 99% of repertoires. A TCR clonal expansion and chaos score per V-J combination was defined as the ratio of F50 clonal expansion to chaos observed in the TCRdist matrix. Welch's t-statistics and random forest were used to narrow the features down to more than 10 V-J combinations, which were then fed into a naive Bayes classifier. The similarity between thyroid and blood repertoires was quantified using the Morisita-Horn index. In-frame beta chains were kept once TCRdb had trimmed the public reads at Q25 with fastp and called clones with MiXCR. Each CDR3 protein gets just one entry, which takes the most common genes and DNA from the rows behind it. In this record, the V and J calls reflect TCRdb's handling and not the investigators' own analysis. This sample has 350,000 to 450,000 distinct CDR3 sequences in its table, and approximately 20% of those were observed once. The ten largest account for roughly 1.4% of the sample.

This clonotype appeared many times. This clone's antigen is unknown. Base qualities are not recorded, but no much larger clone differs from it by a single base. Deletion took 5 bases off V and 0 bases off J, with a span of 8 bases between the germline ends. The germline V gene encodes CDR1 LNHDA and CDR2 SQIVND (reference sequence). Spanning cysteine to phenylalanine, the CDR3 consists of 13 amino acids. Only the CDR3 region is kept as DNA, spanning 39 bases read in frame from base 1. Ophthalmopathy patients were characterized by moderately to severely active disease, a Clinical Activity Score of at least 3, a NOSPECS grade of at least 4, and a disease duration under 3 months. Patients with other autoimmune diseases, uncontrolled infections, pregnancy or lactation were excluded. Clinical symptoms, serum thyroxine, TRAb, thyroid ultrasound and orbital computed tomography formed the basis of the diagnosis. Ficoll-Paque density gradient centrifugation was used to isolate PBMCs from under 11 ml of fresh peripheral blood. Total RNA was extracted with Trizol reagent and quality-checked on an Agilent 2100 Bioanalyzer.

The sequencing sample was made of peripheral blood. The chain couples TRBV19 to TRBJ2-7; no D segment can be confidently identified. This sequence originates from a woman younger than 30 with Graves' ophthalmopathy. Donor details come from another sample of the same person, matched by shared clones. The CDR3 amino acid sequence is: CASSWVGSYEQYF. The DNA is TGTGCCAGTAGTTGGGTCGGCTCCTACGAGCAGTACTTC.